The 24 T cell receptor beta chains in this list originate from one sample, sequenced in a study of T cell responses to AZD1222 COVID-19 vaccine. Repertoires were generated with immunoSEQ multiplex PCR, while TCRdb's copy carries only in-frame clones and drops some. The table includes roughly 100,000 clones, over 75% detected once. The specimen comprised peripheral blood, sampled 28 days after the second AZD1222 dose. The receptors stem from an adult who received the AZD1222 COVID-19 vaccine.

The chain combines TRBV19 with TRBJ1-6; the match to TRBD1 covers 7 bases. The germline CDR1 and CDR2 sequences are LNHDA and SQIVND (reference sequence). The CDR3 consists of 14 residues. The junction had 2 bases not matched to a gene; V was cut back by 9 bases and J by 0 bases. The CDR3 DNA is TGTGCCAGGACAGGGTTCTCCTATAATTCACCCCTCCACTTT. Translated: CARTGFSYNSPLHF.

CDR3: CASSPGTGPTNEKLFF. The CDR3 DNA follows: TGTGCCAGCAGCCCGGGGACGGGCCCAACTAATGAAAAACTGTTTTTT. The rearrangement uses TRBV3-1 (or the pseudogene TRBV3-2) and TRBJ1-4; the D gene is possibly TRBD1 (5 bases). This CDR3 is 16 amino acids long. V dropped 4 bases and J dropped 0 bases, with 12 bases sitting between them. The germline V gene encodes CDR1 LGHDT and CDR2 YNNKEL (reference sequence).

The genes are TRBV19 and TRBJ1-5; 10 bases are a match to TRBD1. The CDR3 runs 16 residues. Germline V lookup: CDR1 LNHDA, CDR2 SQIVND (reference sequence). J gave up 6 bases and V 6 bases, and 11 bases lay outside the gene matches. This CDR3 reads CASRFSDRGLGQPQHF. The CDR3 DNA reads as TGTGCCAGTAGGTTTTCCGACAGGGGGCTCGGTCAGCCCCAGCATTTT.

V gene TRBV4-2 combines with J gene TRBJ2-2; D unclear. The V and J ends lost 1 base and 0 bases respectively, with 6 bases between them. The CDR3 contains 15 residues. Germline assignment: CDR1 LGHNA and CDR2 YNFKEQ. CDR3 loop: CASSQVAPNTGELFF. CDR3 coding DNA: TGTGCCAGCAGCCAAGTGGCTCCGAACACCGGGGAGCTGTTTTTT.

V usage is TRBV5-5 and J usage is TRBJ1-4, with D possibly being TRBD1 (5 bases). This CDR3 spans 15 amino acids. Germline V gene lookup returns CDR1 SGHKS and CDR2 YYEKEE (reference sequence). V was trimmed by 4 bases and J by 4 bases, leaving 14 bases between them. CDR3 sequence (DNA): TGTGCCAGCAGCGACGTGCGGGGGAGTAATGAAAAACTGTTTTTT. As protein: CASSDVRGSNEKLFF.

The chain recombines TRBV5-1 with TRBJ1-1, with 7 positions matching TRBD1. Per germline, CDR1 SGHRS and CDR2 YFSETQ. The CDR3 consists of 15 residues. V shed 1 base and J 0 bases; nucleotides not matched to a gene: 3. The DNA for the CDR3 is TGCGCCAGCAGCTTGATGACAGGGATGAACACTGAAGCTTTCTTT. As protein: CASSLMTGMNTEAFF.

The CDR3 spells CASSPSWGRNSPLHF. As DNA, the CDR3 is TGTGCCAGCAGCCCCAGTTGGGGCAGGAATTCACCCCTCCACTTT. The chain has TRBV3-1 (or the pseudogene TRBV3-2) and TRBJ1-6; TRBD1 is a possible D gene (5 bases). In germline, CDR1 is LGHDT, CDR2 YNNKEL (reference sequence). The CDR3 is 15 amino acids. The germline V and J ends were trimmed by 4 bases and 7 bases, with 14 bases remaining between them.

This chain connects TRBV7-9 to TRBJ1-1; 9 bases agree with TRBD1. Germline V CDR1 and CDR2: SEHNR, FQNEAQ (reference sequence). This CDR3 region has 13 residues. After removal of 5 bases from V and 5 bases from J, the junction contained 3 bases not matched to a gene. Written as DNA, the CDR3 is TGTGCCAGCAGCGGACAGGGGAGGACTGAAGCTTTCTTT. Amino acid sequence: CASSGQGRTEAFF.

This clone was counted a single time. The gene calls are TRBV10-2 and TRBJ1-5; D is unresolved. CDR1 and CDR2 from the germline V gene are WSHSY and SAAADI. The V end was cut by 6 bases, the J end by 0 bases, with 6 bases between. CDR3 length: 13 amino acids. CDR3 sequence: CASREYSNQPQHF. In DNA, the CDR3 is TGCGCCAGCAGGGAATATAGCAATCAGCCCCAGCATTTT.

CDR3 nucleotide sequence: TGTGCCAGCAGTTCGACAGAGGGGACTGAAGCTTTCTTT. This gives the protein CASSSTEGTEAFF. The chain is built from TRBV12-3 or TRBV12-4 and TRBJ1-1, with D possibly being TRBD1 (5 bases). The V gene lost 4 bases and the J gene lost 5 bases, with 11 bases spanning the gap. The CDR3 covers 13 residues.

V usage is TRBV28 and J usage is TRBJ2-2; 10 nucleotides match TRBD1. The CDR3 loop spans 16 amino acids. Trimming cost V 7 bases and J 5 bases; bases outside gene matches: 10. The germline gives CDR1 MDHEN, CDR2 SYDVKM. The CDR3 region is CASTGQGRAVTGELFF. The CDR3 bases are TGTGCCAGCACGGGACAGGGGCGGGCTGTGACCGGGGAGCTGTTTTTT.

The chain joins TRBV19 to TRBJ2-7; 8 bases align to TRBD1. The CDR3 is 15 amino acids. In germline, CDR1 is LNHDA, CDR2 SQIVND (reference sequence). V gave up 7 bases and J gave up 2 bases; unmatched junction bases: 10. The CDR3 reads CASTTSGGRTYEQYF. In DNA form, the CDR3 reads TGTGCCAGTACCACTTCAGGGGGCCGGACCTACGAGCAGTACTTC.

The V gene is TRBV4-2, the J gene TRBJ2-2; D is ambiguous. The CDR3 spans 15 residues. V was shortened by 0 bases and J by 6 bases, with 11 bases between the two germline ends. From germline, CDR1 is LGHNA and CDR2 YNFKEQ. The CDR3 DNA is TGTGCCAGCAGCCAAGACGAAAGGGTTCCCGGGGAGCTGTTTTTT. Translating it yields CASSQDERVPGELFF.

The chain uses TRBV9 and TRBJ2-7; 10 bases are a match to TRBD1. The V and J ends lost 2 bases and 6 bases, in that order; junction bases with no gene match: 8. From germline, CDR1 is SGDLS and CDR2 YYNGEE. The CDR3 runs 15 residues. CDR3 sequence: CASSVAGTGVPEQYF. As DNA, the CDR3 is TGTGCCAGCAGCGTCGCCGGGACAGGGGTTCCCGAGCAGTACTTC.

This clone was observed once. The chain recombines TRBV2 with TRBJ2-7; D gene unclear. CDR3 length: 15 residues. From germline, CDR1 is SNHLY and CDR2 FYNNEI. Trimming took 7 bases from V and 0 from J, leaving 16 bases between them. The CDR3 region has the DNA TGTGCCAGCAAAGTCTTTGGGGTGAGCTCCTACGAGCAGTACTTC. It specifies CASKVFGVSSYEQYF.

The V gene is TRBV27, the J gene TRBJ2-3; 7 positions match TRBD2. Germline V gene sequence: CDR1 MNHEY, CDR2 SMNVEV (reference sequence). V dropped 2 bases and J dropped 1; count of bases not matched to a gene: 0. The CDR3 consists of 14 residues. The DNA for the CDR3 is TGTGCCAGCAGTTTAACTAGCGGCACAGATACGCAGTATTTT. This sequence encodes CASSLTSGTDTQYF.

The V call is TRBV9, the J call TRBJ2-3, with 7 positions matching TRBD1. Germline CDR1 and CDR2: SGDLS and YYNGEE. The CDR3 contains 15 residues. J was trimmed by 3 bases and V by 4 bases; bases with no gene match: 8. The CDR3 reads CASSTRQGSTDTQYF. CDR3 sequence (DNA): TGTGCCAGCAGCACCCGACAGGGTTCGACAGATACGCAGTATTTT.

This clone occurred once. This chain uses TRBV30 with TRBJ1-2; D is undetermined. The CDR3 covers 13 residues. V was shortened by 2 bases and J by 3 bases, with 10 bases between the two germline ends. Germline lookup yields CDR1 GTSNPN and CDR2 SVGIG (reference sequence). Here the CDR3 DNA reads TGTGCCTGGAGTTTCAGGACGGACTATGGCTACACCTTC. Encoded protein: CAWSFRTDYGYTF.

The chain joins TRBV30 to TRBJ1-2, with D unclear. Germline CDR1 GTSNPN, CDR2 SVGIG (reference sequence). The CDR3 contains 15 residues. The CDR3 region has the DNA TGTGCGCGAACCGAAGGGTGGCATTCTAACTATGGCTACACCTTC. It translates to CARTEGWHSNYGYTF.

The chain combines TRBV4-3 with TRBJ2-1; 13 bases match TRBD2. Trimming cost V 4 bases and J 5 bases; bases outside gene matches: 8. Germline CDR1 LGHNA, CDR2 YSLEER. The CDR3 length is 17 residues. CDR3 amino acids: CASSLRTSGSFDNEQFF. CDR3 nucleotide sequence: TGCGCCAGCAGCCTCCGGACTAGCGGGAGTTTCGACAATGAGCAGTTCTTC.

The V call is TRBV11-2, the J call TRBJ1-2; TRBD1 might be the D (5 bases). Germline V gene lookup returns CDR1 SGHAT and CDR2 FQNNGV. The CDR3 sequence is 15 residues long. V was trimmed by 4 bases and J by 0 bases, leaving 12 bases between them. The CDR3 nucleotides are TGTGCCAGCAGCTCACGGGGGGAACCTAACTATGGCTACACCTTC. Translated: CASSSRGEPNYGYTF.

The genes are TRBV5-1 and TRBJ1-1, with D unclear. This CDR3 has 16 amino acids. Trimming removed 4 bases at V and 0 bases at J, with 16 bases between. Germline CDR1 and CDR2: SGHRS and YFSETQ. The CDR3 reads CASSLGLSRMNTEAFF. Here the CDR3 DNA reads TGCGCCAGCAGCCTAGGACTAAGCCGCATGAACACTGAAGCTTTCTTT.

The chain employs TRBV4-1 and TRBJ1-1, with 7 bases that match TRBD1. The CDR3 has 14 amino acids. The germline V gene encodes CDR1 MGHRA and CDR2 YSYEKL. V lost 4 bases, J lost 8 bases, and 10 bases stayed unmatched. CDR3 nucleotide sequence: TGCGCCAGCAGCCTCATCCAGACAGGGATCGAAGCTTTCTTT. It is translated as CASSLIQTGIEAFF.

The gene calls are TRBV6-6 and TRBJ1-5; 9 bases fit TRBD1. V gave up 6 bases and J gave up 6 bases; unmatched junction bases: 9. The germline gives CDR1 MNHNY, CDR2 SVGAGI (reference sequence). The CDR3 is 15 amino acids. CDR3 DNA: TGTGCCAGCAGGCGGGGGACAGGGCAAGGTCAGCCCCAGCATTTT. Translated, it gives CASRRGTGQGQPQHF.